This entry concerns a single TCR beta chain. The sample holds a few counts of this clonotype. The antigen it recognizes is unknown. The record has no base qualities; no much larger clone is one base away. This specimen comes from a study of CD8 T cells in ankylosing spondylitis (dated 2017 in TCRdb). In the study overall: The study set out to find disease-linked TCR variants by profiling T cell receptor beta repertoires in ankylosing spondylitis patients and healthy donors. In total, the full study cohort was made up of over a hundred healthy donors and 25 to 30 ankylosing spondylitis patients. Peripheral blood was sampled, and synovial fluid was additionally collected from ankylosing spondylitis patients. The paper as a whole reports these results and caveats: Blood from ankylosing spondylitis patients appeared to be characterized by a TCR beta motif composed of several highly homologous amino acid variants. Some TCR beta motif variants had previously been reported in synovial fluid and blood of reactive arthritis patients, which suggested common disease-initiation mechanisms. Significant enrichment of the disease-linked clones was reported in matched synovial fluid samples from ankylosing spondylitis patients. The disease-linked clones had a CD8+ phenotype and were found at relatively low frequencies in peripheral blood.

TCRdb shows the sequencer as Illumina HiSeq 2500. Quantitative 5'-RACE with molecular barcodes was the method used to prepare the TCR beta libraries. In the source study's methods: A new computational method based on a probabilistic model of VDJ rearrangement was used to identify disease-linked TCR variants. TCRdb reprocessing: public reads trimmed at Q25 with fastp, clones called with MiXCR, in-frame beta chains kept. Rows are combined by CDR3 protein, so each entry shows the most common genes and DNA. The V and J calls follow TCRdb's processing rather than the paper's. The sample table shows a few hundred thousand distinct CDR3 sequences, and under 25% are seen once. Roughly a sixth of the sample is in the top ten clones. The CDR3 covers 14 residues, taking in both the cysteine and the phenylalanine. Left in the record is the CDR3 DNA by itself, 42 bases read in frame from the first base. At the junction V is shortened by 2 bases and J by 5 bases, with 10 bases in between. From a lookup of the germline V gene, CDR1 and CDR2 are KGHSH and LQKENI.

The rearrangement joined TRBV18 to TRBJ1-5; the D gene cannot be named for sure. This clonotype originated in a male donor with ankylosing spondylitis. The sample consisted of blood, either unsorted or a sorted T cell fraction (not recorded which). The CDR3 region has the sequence CASSPGGSHQPQHF. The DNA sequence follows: TGTGCCAGCTCACCAGGAGGGTCACATCAGCCCCAGCATTTT.